Below, 32 T cell receptor beta chains from the same sample are listed, as sequenced in a study of blood T cell repertoires in COVID-19. Method: immunoSEQ multiplex PCR; TCRdb's copy keeps in-frame clones and lacks some. Counted here are around 67,000 clones, more than 75% occurring once; the ten biggest clones make up around 5%. Sequenced: peripheral blood. The origin of the receptors is a middle-aged man with active COVID-19.

This clone was recorded once. The J gene is TRBJ2-1, the V gene TRBV6-6; 10 bases map to TRBD2. The V gene's germline CDR1 is MNHNY and CDR2 SVGAGI (reference sequence). The CDR3 totals 14 residues. V lost 6 bases and J lost 6; bases outside the gene matches: 5. CDR3 nucleotide sequence: TGTGCCAGCAGCCCCCTAGCGGGAGTCAATGAGCAGTTCTTC. Its protein product is CASSPLAGVNEQFF.

The rearrangement uses TRBV30 and TRBJ1-1; 7 bases match TRBD1. This CDR3 has 13 amino acids. CDR1 and CDR2 (germline): GTSNPN, SVGIG (reference sequence). V shed 6 bases and J 4 bases; nucleotides not matched to a gene: 8. CDR3 protein: CACNRGIGTEAFF. The CDR3 region has the DNA TGTGCCTGTAACAGGGGTATAGGCACTGAAGCTTTCTTT.

The V and J genes are TRBV7-2 and TRBJ1-3, with 12 bases that match TRBD1. J lost 4 bases, V lost 5 bases, and 9 bases had no gene match. Germline lookup yields CDR1 SGHTA and CDR2 FQGNSA. The CDR3 length is 17 residues. As DNA, the CDR3 is TGTGCCAGCAGCACCCGGGACAGGGGGCGTTTAGGAAACACCATATATTTT. Its translation: CASSTRDRGRLGNTIYF. Combining the CDR3 with reference TRBV7-2 and TRBJ1-3 gives the whole variable domain GAGVSQSPSNKVTEKGKDVELRCDPISGHTALYWYRQSLGQGLEFLIYFQGNSAPDKSGLPSDRFSAERTGGSVSTLTIQRTQQEDSAVYLCASSTRDRGRLGNTIYFGEGSWLTVV.

V usage is TRBV5-1 and J usage is TRBJ1-4; TRBD1 aligns across 8 bases. From germline, CDR1 is SGHRS and CDR2 YFSETQ. The CDR3 is 13 residues long. J was trimmed by 6 bases and V by 7 bases; bases with no gene match: 5. The CDR3 bases are TGCGCCAGCGGACAGGGAGGGGATGAAAAACTGTTTTTT. This encodes CASGQGGDEKLFF.

This chain's CDR3 is CASSTGQGQETQYF. CDR3 sequence (DNA): TGCGCCAGCAGCACGGGACAGGGACAAGAGACCCAGTACTTC. The chain combines TRBV5-1 with TRBJ2-5; 9 bases are shared with TRBD1. V dropped 4 bases and J dropped 2; count of bases not matched to a gene: 3. Germline CDR1 reads SGHRS; CDR2 reads YFSETQ. This CDR3 spans 14 amino acids.

The chain combines TRBV6-5 with TRBJ1-4; 8 nucleotides agree with TRBD1. Germline V gene lookup returns CDR1 MNHEY and CDR2 SVGAGI. The V and J ends lost 6 bases and 7 bases, in that order; junction bases with no gene match: 10. This CDR3 has 15 amino acids. The CDR3 loop reads CASSPLQGVIEKLFF. CDR3 in DNA: TGTGCCAGCAGCCCCCTACAGGGGGTGATTGAAAAACTGTTTTTT.

The chain couples TRBV29-1 to TRBJ2-7, with 9 bases aligning to TRBD1. There are 15 residues in the CDR3. CDR1 is SQVTM and CDR2 is ANQGSEA in the germline V gene. V shed 4 bases and J 5 bases; nucleotides not matched to a gene: 12. CDR3 amino acids: CSVALSGTGMNEQYF. In nucleotides, the CDR3 is TGCAGCGTTGCACTCTCCGGGACAGGGATGAACGAGCAGTACTTC.

The gene calls are TRBV7-2 and TRBJ2-5, with TRBD2 as a possible D gene (6 bases). The germline V and J ends were trimmed by 5 bases and 3 bases, with 13 bases remaining between them. The CDR3 loop spans 14 amino acids. Germline V CDR1 and CDR2: SGHTA, FQGNSA. DNA for the CDR3: TGTGCCAGCAGCCGGCGGGACCACAAAGAGACCCAGTACTTC. Amino acid sequence: CASSRRDHKETQYF.

The chain couples TRBV5-1 to TRBJ1-1, with D maybe TRBD1 (6 bases). This CDR3 is built from 15 residues. The V gene's germline CDR1 is SGHRS and CDR2 YFSETQ. V was trimmed by 5 bases and J by 1 base, leaving 15 bases between them. CDR3 nucleotides: TGCGCCAGCAGACAAGAGACAGGTGGGAACACTGAAGCTTTCTTT. Translating it yields CASRQETGGNTEAFF.

V gene TRBV9 combines with J gene TRBJ2-1; TRBD1 agrees at 9 bases. CDR3 size: 17 residues. Germline CDR1 and CDR2: SGDLS and YYNGEE. V lost 4 bases and J lost 5; bases outside the gene matches: 13. The CDR3 DNA sequence: TGTGCCAGCAGCCCTGGGACAGGGCTCATCTGGGACAATGAGCAGTTCTTC. Protein product: CASSPGTGLIWDNEQFF.

V gene TRBV9 combines with J gene TRBJ2-1; TRBD2 agrees at 7 bases. Germline assignment: CDR1 SGDLS and CDR2 YYNGEE. Trimming removed 0 bases from V and 6 bases from J; junction bases left unmatched: 3. This CDR3 is 14 amino acids long. The CDR3 protein is CASSVEGRANEQFF. The CDR3 DNA follows: TGTGCCAGCAGCGTAGAAGGGAGGGCCAATGAGCAGTTCTTC.

The chain employs TRBV5-4 and TRBJ2-1; TRBD2 matches at 10 bases. The CDR3 covers 16 residues. The trim removed 0 bases at V and 7 bases at J, leaving 7 bases unmatched. Per germline, CDR1 SGHNT and CDR2 YYREEE (reference sequence). CDR3 residues: CASSLGTSGLVNEQFF. The CDR3 nucleotides are TGTGCCAGCAGCTTGGGGACTAGCGGCTTAGTGAATGAGCAGTTCTTC. The variable domain in full, completed from reference TRBV5-4 and TRBJ2-1, reads ETGVTQSPTHLIKTRGQQVTLRCSSQSGHNTVSWYQQALGQGPQFIFQYYREEENGRGNFPPRFSGLQFPNYSSELNVNALELDDSALYLCASSLGTSGLVNEQFFGPGTRLTVL.

The V and J genes are TRBV24-1 and TRBJ2-1; 9 bases map to TRBD2. This CDR3 comprises 17 residues. Looked up from germline, CDR1 is KGHDR and CDR2 is SFDVKD. The trim removed 3 bases at V and 2 bases at J, leaving 7 bases unmatched. In DNA form, the CDR3 reads TGTGCCACCAGTGATATTAGCGGGAGAGGTGCCTACAATGAGCAGTTCTTC. As protein: CATSDISGRGAYNEQFF.

Only one count was recorded for this clone. CDR3 residues: CASSLGLIDYEQYF. The CDR3, as DNA: TGTGCCAGCAGCCTGGGACTAATCGACTACGAGCAGTACTTC. The gene calls are TRBV6-6 and TRBJ2-7; 7 nucleotides align to TRBD2. Germline CDR1 is MNHNY and CDR2 is SVGAGI (reference sequence). Trimming took 6 bases from V and 3 from J; bases not matched to a gene: 8. The CDR3 has 14 residues.

J is TRBJ1-3 and V is TRBV6-5; D is unresolved. Germline V gives CDR1 MNHEY, CDR2 SVGAGI. The CDR3 loop spans 15 amino acids. The V end lost 5 bases, the J end lost 0 bases, and 11 bases lay between the germline ends. The CDR3 nucleotides read TGTGCCAGCAGTCCACAGTCGGTCTCTGGAAACACCATATATTTT. Its translation: CASSPQSVSGNTIYF.

The rearrangement links TRBV13 to TRBJ1-1; 8 positions match TRBD1. V dropped 3 bases and J dropped 10; count of bases not matched to a gene: 10. CDR1 PRHDT and CDR2 FYEKMQ come from the germline V gene (reference sequence). The CDR3 consists of 14 residues. In DNA form, the CDR3 reads TGTGCCAGCAGCTTCTGGACAGGGCGCTCGGTAGCTTTCTTT. Translated: CASSFWTGRSVAFF.

This clone was seen a handful of times. This chain joins TRBV6-2 or TRBV6-3 and TRBJ1-5, with D unclear. The germline CDR1 and CDR2 sequences are MNHEY and SVGEGT. The CDR3 loop spans 15 amino acids. Trimming pared 0 bases from V and 3 bases from J, leaving 9 bases between. CDR3 amino acids: CASSYSGGSNQPQHF. The CDR3 bases are TGTGCCAGCAGTTACTCGGGAGGTTCCAATCAGCCCCAGCATTTT.

This clone was seen a few times. The CDR3 nucleotides are TGTGCCAGCAGTGAAAGTGGAGTAGCGGGTATCCACGAGCAGTACTTC. It is translated as CASSESGVAGIHEQYF. This chain uses TRBV27 with TRBJ2-7, with 7 bases aligning to TRBD2. CDR3 length: 16 amino acids. CDR1 and CDR2 (germline): MNHEY, SMNVEV (reference sequence). The junction had 15 bases not matched to a gene; V was cut back by 5 bases and J by 5 bases.

A word on this clone: One end of the junction fails to match germline, which may point to a read error. V usage is TRBV18 and J usage is TRBJ2-5; TRBD2 matches at 7 bases. CDR1 and CDR2 (germline): KGHSH, LQKENI. The length of the CDR3 is 13 residues. CDR3 nucleotide sequence: TGTGCCAGCTCACCTGGAGTATTGGGGACTACGCACTTC. This codes for CASSPGVLGTTHF.

V and J are TRBV7-2 and TRBJ1-3; 7 bases agree with TRBD1. Germline loops: CDR1 SGHTA, CDR2 FQGNSA. The CDR3 length is 16 residues. Trimming at V came to 1 base and at J to 1 base, leaving 4 bases not matched to a gene. The CDR3 sequence: CASSLGGGISGNTIYF. DNA of the CDR3: TGTGCCAGCAGCTTAGGAGGGGGCATATCTGGAAACACCATATATTTT.

This chain connects TRBV6-2 or TRBV6-3 to TRBJ2-5; D is perhaps TRBD2 (6 bases). The CDR3 spans 14 residues. The V and J ends lost 6 bases and 4 bases respectively, with 15 bases between them. Germline CDR1 is MNHEY and CDR2 is SVGEGT. CDR3 loop: CASSDPGGTETQYF. CDR3 nucleotide sequence: TGTGCCAGCAGCGATCCTGGGGGGACAGAGACCCAGTACTTC.

The rearrangement links TRBV9 to TRBJ1-5; 8 positions match TRBD1. This CDR3 is 15 amino acids long. Per germline, CDR1 SGDLS and CDR2 YYNGEE. Trimming cost V 2 bases and J 4 bases; bases outside gene matches: 5. The CDR3 sequence is CASSVSGGENQPQHF. CDR3 nucleotides: TGTGCCAGCAGCGTTTCAGGGGGCGAAAATCAGCCCCAGCATTTT.

The rearrangement links TRBV5-6 to TRBJ1-3, with no clear D. CDR3 size: 12 residues. Trimming shortened V by 4 bases and J by 1 base, and 3 bases separated the two germline ends. Germline V gene data show CDR1 as SGHDT and CDR2 as YYEEEE. The CDR3 loop reads CASSLSGNTIYF. Written as DNA, the CDR3 is TGTGCCAGCAGCCTTTCTGGAAACACCATATATTTT.

The V call is TRBV19, the J call TRBJ2-1, with D possibly being TRBD2 (7 bases). Per germline, CDR1 LNHDA and CDR2 SQIVND (reference sequence). Trimming took 0 bases from V and 7 from J, leaving 19 bases between them. The CDR3 extends over 17 amino acids. DNA for the CDR3: TGTGCCAGTAGTATAGATGGGAGGGGGGGCTCGTATAATGAGCAGTTCTTC. Its translation: CASSIDGRGGSYNEQFF. Full variable domain (rest looked up from reference TRBV19 and TRBJ2-1): DGGITQSPKYLFRKEGQNVTLSCEQNLNHDAMYWYRQDPGQGLRLIYYSQIVNDFQKGDIAEGYSVSREKKESFPLTVTSAQKNPTAFYLCASSIDGRGGSYNEQFFGPGTRLTVL.

The CDR3 sequence is CASSSYRGDLYGYTF. In DNA, the CDR3 is TGTGCCAGCAGCTCGTACAGGGGAGACCTCTATGGCTACACCTTC. The V call is TRBV7-9, the J call TRBJ1-2; 7 positions agree with TRBD1. The CDR3 totals 15 residues. V shed 4 bases, J shed 4 bases, and the junction held 9 bases outside the gene matches. Germline CDR1 reads SEHNR; CDR2 reads FQNEAQ (reference sequence). The full variable domain, rest sourced from reference TRBV7-9 and TRBJ1-2, is DTGVSQNPRHKITKRGQNVTFRCDPISEHNRLYWYRQTLGQGPEFLTYFQNEAQLEKSRLLSDRFSAERPKGSFSTLEIQRTEQGDSAMYLCASSSYRGDLYGYTFGSGTRLTVV.

In this sample, this clone turned up once. The rearrangement uses TRBV3-1 (or the pseudogene TRBV3-2) and TRBJ1-1, with a possible D match to TRBD1 (6 bases). The CDR3 consists of 15 residues. The germline CDR1 and CDR2 sequences are LGHDT and YNNKEL (reference sequence). V was trimmed by 1 base and J by 0 bases, leaving 9 bases between them. The CDR3 loop reads CASSQATGVNTEAFF. The CDR3 DNA reads TGTGCCAGCAGCCAAGCGACAGGAGTGAACACTGAAGCTTTCTTT.

V gene TRBV4-3 combines with J gene TRBJ2-5; 7 bases are a match to TRBD2. Germline-derived CDR1 and CDR2 are LGHNA and YSLEER. This CDR3 is built from 17 residues. V shed 3 bases, J shed 2 bases, and the junction held 12 bases outside the gene matches. In DNA, the CDR3 is TGCGCCAGCAGCCAGTGGTTTACGGGAGGCCAACAAGAGACCCAGTACTTC. Translation gives CASSQWFTGGQQETQYF.

This clone occurred a few times. The chain joins TRBV29-1 to TRBJ1-2; D is ambiguous. Trimming took off 4 bases at V and 8 bases at J, with 14 bases between the two ends. CDR1 SQVTM and CDR2 ANQGSEA come from the germline V gene. CDR3 length: 12 amino acids. DNA of the CDR3: TGCAGCGTTGGACGCCGAGGAGACGGCTACACCTTC. This gives the protein CSVGRRGDGYTF.

The chain carries TRBV7-9 and TRBJ2-1; 7 bases are shared with TRBD2. CDR1 SEHNR and CDR2 FQNEAQ come from the germline V gene (reference sequence). There are 18 residues in the CDR3. Losses at the gene ends were 7 bases for V and 0 bases for J; bases not matched to a gene: 15. The CDR3 coding sequence is TGTGCCAGCACTGGGGGGGTCCGGGAACCGAGCTCCTACAATGAGCAGTTCTTC. Amino acids: CASTGGVREPSSYNEQFF.

The chain employs TRBV19 and TRBJ2-2; 8 bases are shared with TRBD1. Looked up from germline, CDR1 is LNHDA and CDR2 is SQIVND (reference sequence). The CDR3 totals 16 residues. V was clipped by 5 bases and J by 3 bases; unmatched bases: 8. The CDR3 DNA reads as TGTGCCAGTAGTTCATGGACAGGGAGCGACACCGGGGAGCTGTTTTTT. Translating gives CASSSWTGSDTGELFF.

The CDR3: CASSLGHRTYEQYF. The CDR3 DNA reads as TGTGCCAGCAGTTTAGGACATAGAACCTACGAGCAGTACTTC. This chain joins TRBV27 and TRBJ2-7, with D perhaps TRBD1 (5 bases). CDR1 MNHEY and CDR2 SMNVEV come from the germline V gene (reference sequence). Trimming cost V 2 bases and J 2 bases, with 10 bases left between them. CDR3 length: 14 amino acids.

V and J are TRBV20-1 and TRBJ1-1, with D unclear. The V and J ends lost 1 base and 7 bases respectively, with 4 bases between them. CDR3 length: 10 residues. Germline V gene sequence: CDR1 DFQATT, CDR2 SNEGSKA (reference sequence). The CDR3 sequence: CSARALEAFF. CDR3 in DNA: TGCAGTGCTAGAGCCCTTGAAGCTTTCTTT.